This TCR beta chain stems from a study of blood T cells in healthy people across ages. The overall study: Template switching picked up about one barcoded beta molecule for each two T cells. The study's findings and limits: Greater diversity and more naive CD4+ cells were seen in long-lived donors than in aged donors. Diversity estimates drawn from one million T cells were deemed underestimates.

Germline CDR1 is MNHNS and CDR2 is SASEGT. Trimming removed 1 base at V and 0 bases at J, with 8 bases between. The length of the CDR3 is 15 residues. The second PCR ran about 6 to 12 cycles with a sample-barcoded 5' primer and J-beta primers. Per sample, CDR3-containing paired-end reads numbered at least 2.5 million. TCRdb analysed the 5' RACE reads with MiXCR anew, one entry per CDR3 protein. The sample shows about 1.4 million distinct CDR3 sequences, 59% of them seen only once. This clonotype has a handful of counts. Its specificity is not known. This sequence joins TRBV6-1 and TRBJ2-3, with a possible D match to TRBD2 (5 bases). The receptor was isolated from a young man in good health. The material sequenced was blood. The CDR3 here is CASSEVGISTDTQYF. CDR3 coding DNA: TGTGCCAGCAGTGAAGTCGGGATCAGCACAGATACGCAGTATTTT.